A selection of T cell receptor beta chains follows, all from one sample in a study of glioma-infiltrating T cells after dendritic cell vaccination. Here immunoSEQ multiplex PCR was the method, and the copy in TCRdb shows in-frame clones only, minus some. The table includes under 100,000 clones, approximately 90% detected once. The sample in question was blood, obtained before dendritic cell vaccination. The receptor set was obtained from a human donor with glioblastoma. Each CDR3 is given without its conserved first and last residue. Each record gives: J gene, V gene, CDR3 protein.

J gene: TRBJ2-7; V gene: TRBV7-9; CDR3 protein: ASSPRRDAYEQY
J gene: TRBJ1-1; V gene: TRBV11-2; CDR3 protein: ASSLTGTGHGGTEAF
J gene: TRBJ2-6; V gene: TRBV10-3; CDR3 protein: AISEQAGRSGANVLT
J gene: TRBJ2-3; V gene: TRBV6-6; CDR3 protein: ASRGGTSGTDTQY
J gene: TRBJ2-1; V gene: TRBV5-1; CDR3 protein: ATSRGGVAYNEQF
J gene: TRBJ2-1; V gene: TRBV14; CDR3 protein: ASSQTRQGFHEQF
J gene: TRBJ2-3; V gene: TRBV11-3; CDR3 protein: ASSVSGSRADTQY
J gene: TRBJ1-1; V gene: TRBV6-5; CDR3 protein: ASSYTGDSDTEAF
J gene: TRBJ1-3; V gene: TRBV28; CDR3 protein: ASPCGGPSSSGNTIY
J gene: TRBJ1-5; V gene: TRBV7-9; CDR3 protein: ASSLAGTANQPQH
J gene: TRBJ1-1; V gene: TRBV5-6; CDR3 protein: ASSLGRDRGFYTEAF
J gene: TRBJ1-5; V gene: TRBV15; CDR3 protein: ATSRRTGKVDQPQH
J gene: TRBJ1-2; V gene: TRBV19; CDR3 protein: ASSPRTGDGYT
J gene: TRBJ1-2; V gene: TRBV7-3; CDR3 protein: ASSFTSGYGYT
J gene: TRBJ1-2; V gene: TRBV19; CDR3 protein: ASSILGTERGGYT
J gene: TRBJ1-1; V gene: TRBV19; CDR3 protein: ASSPQQGGNTEAF
J gene: TRBJ2-1; V gene: TRBV7-3; CDR3 protein: ASSSRYTSGSVDEQF
J gene: TRBJ1-6; V gene: TRBV2; CDR3 protein: ASSRTGGSSYNSPLH
J gene: TRBJ2-7; V gene: TRBV6-5; CDR3 protein: ASSYGSEQY
J gene: TRBJ1-2; V gene: TRBV2; CDR3 protein: ASTSGPPYGYT
J gene: TRBJ1-5; V gene: TRBV6-6; CDR3 protein: ASWSQGAGNQPQH
J gene: TRBJ2-5; V gene: TRBV10-3; CDR3 protein: AISDPGLAGGGETQY
J gene: TRBJ1-4; V gene: TRBV11-2; CDR3 protein: ASSRTGGNEKLF
J gene: TRBJ2-1; V gene: TRBV19; CDR3 protein: ASSPQRDIAGNEQF
J gene: TRBJ1-1; V gene: TRBV7-9; CDR3 protein: ASSSGHQLNTEAF
J gene: TRBJ2-1; V gene: TRBV27; CDR3 protein: ASRAPVGEQF
J gene: TRBJ1-2; V gene: TRBV7-8; CDR3 protein: ASSPREGSWDGYT
J gene: TRBJ2-7; V gene: TRBV6-1; CDR3 protein: ASSERVATYEQY
J gene: TRBJ1-2; V gene: TRBV18; CDR3 protein: ASSPTNRGNYGYT
J gene: TRBJ1-1; V gene: TRBV30; CDR3 protein: AWRSASTGVIGEAF
J gene: TRBJ1-6; V gene: TRBV6-5; CDR3 protein: ASSREYDSPLH
J gene: TRBJ2-7; V gene: TRBV7-9; CDR3 protein: ASSLFGGQIYEQY
J gene: TRBJ2-2; V gene: TRBV7-3; CDR3 protein: ASRGGGQGASGELF
J gene: TRBJ1-2; V gene: TRBV6-5; CDR3 protein: ASSYSTGANYGYT
J gene: TRBJ1-2; V gene: TRBV19; CDR3 protein: ASSPRDRFYYT
J gene: TRBJ2-3; V gene: TRBV19; CDR3 protein: ASSDSGALTDTQY
J gene: TRBJ2-7; V gene: TRBV23-1; CDR3 protein: ASSQRPGQGPHEQY